This is a list of T cell receptor beta chains from one sample in a study of cytomegalovirus exposure and HLA in healthy donors. Measured with immunoSEQ multiplex PCR; TCRdb has only the in-frame clones, and not every one. Of some 65,000 clones in the sample, 60% to 80% were seen once. Sequenced input: PBMCs. The receptor source for this set is a man between 25 and 39 years old in good health and CMV-seronegative. Each CDR3 is given with its conserved first and last residue.

v_call,cdr3_aa
TRBV7-2,CASSLVGTGKVNEQFF
TRBV7-9,CASSKTGGLADTQYF
TRBV29-1,CSVDTGFYGYTF
TRBV25-1,CASKAQGSEKLFF
TRBV11-2,CASSFWTARRDTEAFF
TRBV6-5,CASSYSSGMFGETQYF
TRBV27,CASSSGSGGTEAFF
TRBV7-9,CASSSDSFLHGEAFF
TRBV11-2,CASSLEGVSYEQYF
TRBV6-5,CASSYGLAGGRVEQFF
TRBV4-1,CASSQDRAGEETQYF
TRBV9,CASSLGTEETQYF
TRBV10-2,CASSDESSYNSPLHF
TRBV2,CASSSFGTSGGKFNNEQFF
TRBV6-1,CASRVQQGLTEKLFF
TRBV29-1,CSGSGASSYEQYF
TRBV19,CATTSSYNEQFF
TRBV4-1,CASTLQAVAGPISGEQFF
TRBV6-6,CASNLAGGTYEQYF
TRBV6-1,CASSGLLTSQETQYF
TRBV7-9,CASSFDGGGYGYTF
TRBV7-8,CASSPLLAGDSYEQYF
TRBV27,CASSLSMAGGAEAFF
TRBV6-1,CASSEDSVHYGYTF
TRBV29-1,CTAGGSGELFF
TRBV4-2,CASSQAVSGPPEYEQYF
TRBV19,CASSILGAKQPQHF
TRBV7-2,CASSLGGSGRGLGYTF
TRBV27,CASSLAESYEQYF
TRBV7-2,CASSGRGGTEAFF
TRBV30,CAWSARTGGSQPQHF
TRBV10-2,CASSGGAGETQYF
TRBV2,CASSKGGGNEKLFF
TRBV11-3,CASSLGTGYGNEQFF
TRBV30,CAWSLGHGGYSNQPQHF
TRBV11-2,CASSTSGLYQETQYF
TRBV7-8,CASSLVRTSSGELFF
TRBV30,CAWSLVTGNAWEQYF
TRBV13,CASSSGLAGEETQYF
TRBV7-6,CASSLVAGEYNEQFF
TRBV6-5,CASSYGIRRMNTEAFF
TRBV30,CAWSTLYEQYF
TRBV11-3,CASSLGDNSPLHF
TRBV7-2,CASSASGGDTGELFF
TRBV6-1,CASSELGGVNTEAFF
TRBV6-5,CASSLGTGLQPQHF
TRBV29-1,CSVKGGIYNEQFF
TRBV29-1,CSVGAGTGFGYTF
TRBV30,CAWSVLGRGEQYF